This T cell receptor (beta chain) originates from a study of CD8 T cells in Susac syndrome (dated by TCRdb to about 2019). The study in broad terms: Among the sequenced Susac syndrome patients, about 6 had clinically active disease and under ten were in clinical remission. At blood withdrawal, Susac syndrome patients were therapy-naive, treated with corticosteroids (with IVIg additionally given to some), or treated with IVIg alone. The study used repertoire sequencing to test whether antigen drove CD8+ T cell activation and differentiation in Susac syndrome. Clonality of the CD8+ T cell repertoire was compared between eleven to twelve healthy donors, 14 Susac syndrome patients and under 19 multiple sclerosis patients.

The table lists this clonotype with a count of one. The antigen it recognizes is unknown. No much larger clonotype is one base removed from it; base qualities were not supplied. One read yields weak evidence. High-throughput TCR beta sequencing profiled peripheral blood CD8+ and CD4+ T cells from healthy donors, Susac syndrome patients and multiple sclerosis patients. Recently defined diagnostic criteria for definite or probable disease were met by the Susac syndrome patients. Bulk CD8+ and CD4+ T cells were purified magnetically by negative isolation, whereas CD8+ TEMRA cells were enriched by FACS. Blood was drawn into EDTA tubes, processed within 24 hours, and PBMCs were isolated by density gradient centrifugation. PBMCs intended for TCR sequencing were cryopreserved in liquid nitrogen and thawed later in a water bath at 37 degrees C. The sorted or isolated CD4+, CD8+ and CD8+ TEMRA cells reached a purity of at least 90%.

RNA was extracted with the RNeasy kit and roughly 0.45 to 1 ug was reverse transcribed using random hexamers. TCR beta CDR3 regions were amplified with the immunoSEQ multiplex PCR assay covering 54 Vbeta and 13 Jbeta segments. Bias from PCR amplification was corrected by using a synthetic template baseline for primer optimization and for computational correction. The published analysis was carried out like this. Reads were assigned to V, D and J genes according to IMGT and analyzed in immunoSEQ Analyzer, with only productive sequences retained. Clonality was computed as one minus Shannon entropy normalized by log2 of the number of productive unique sequences. Public and private clones were assessed among the 100 most prevalent clones of each patient and control. Susac-specific clones were defined as absent from healthy and MS cohorts, some 1,000 published viral clones and other ImmuneACCESS disease sequences. Using fastp at Q25 and MiXCR, TCRdb reprocessed the public reads and kept productive beta chains. Each CDR3 protein appears once, grouped with its most common genes and DNA. Here the V and J calls rest on TCRdb's processing, not on the authors' analysis. The sample records about 110,000 distinct CDR3 sequences, roughly 94% of which are singletons. The top ten clones comprise about 0.41% of the sample.

The CDR3 holds 17 amino acids from the cysteine to the phenylalanine. Kept here is only the CDR3 DNA, which spans 51 bases and is read in frame from base 1. Via the germline V gene (reference sequence), CDR1 is DFQATT and CDR2 SNEGSKA. V is reduced by 1 base and J by 2 bases, leaving a spacing of 18 bases between them. Study-wide conclusions, independent of this receptor: The TCR sequencing and HLA analysis was acknowledged to have included a relatively small number of individuals. Some 15 Susac-specific public clones were identified in the total CD8+ repertoire, and four or five Susac-specific public clones were identified in the CD8+ TEMRA repertoire. Clonal expansion was observed in Susac syndrome CD8+ repertoires, with the highest expansion in CD8+ TEMRA cells and greater expansion in clinically active than in remitting patients.

What was sequenced was CD8+ T cells from PBMCs. This clonotype was obtained from a human donor with Susac syndrome. The chain employs TRBV20-1 and TRBJ1-3; TRBD1 is a possible D gene, resting on 6 matching bases. CDR3 reads: CSARGPTAGVTGNTIYF. The nucleotide sequence is given as TGCAGTGCTAGAGGCCCGACCGCAGGGGTGACTGGAAACACCATATATTTT.